This entry lists 3 T cell receptor beta chains sequenced from one sample in a study of OX40 agonist ivuxolimab in advanced cancers. The method was immunoSEQ multiplex PCR; TCRdb's version includes in-frame clones alone and lacks a portion of them. The sample lists approximately 82,000 clones, approximately 87% seen once, with about 0.8% in the top ten. The sample consisted of CD4+ or CD8+ T cells sorted from blood, taken in a trial of the OX40 agonist ivuxolimab. Every receptor here comes from an adult with an advanced solid tumor such as melanoma, head and neck, liver or kidney cancer.

The CDR3 DNA sequence: TGTGCCAGCAGTGGAGCGGGATCCGGTGAAAAACTGTTTTTT. Translated, it gives CASSGAGSGEKLFF. V is TRBV6-1 and J is TRBJ1-4; D remains unclear. V was cut by 4 bases and J by 7 bases, with 13 bases left in between. Germline CDR1 reads MNHNS; CDR2 reads SASEGT. CDR3 length: 14 residues.

This clone was detected once. The V call is TRBV4-1, the J call TRBJ2-3, with 12 bases aligning to TRBD2. The CDR3 contains 16 residues. Unmatched junction bases numbered 5, after V lost 0 bases and J lost 7 bases. Germline assignment: CDR1 MGHRA and CDR2 YSYEKL. DNA of the CDR3: TGCGCCAGCAGCCAAGATGATCTAGCGGGGGGGCATACGCAGTATTTT. Protein product: CASSQDDLAGGHTQYF.

J is TRBJ1-1 and V is TRBV7-3, with 7 bases identical to TRBD1. Trimming took 5 bases from V and 1 from J; bases not matched to a gene: 1. The length of the CDR3 is 13 residues. Per the germline V gene, CDR1 is SGHTA and CDR2 is FQGTGA. CDR3 bases: TGTGCCAGCAGCCAGGGGGAGAACACTGAAGCTTTCTTT. As protein: CASSQGENTEAFF.